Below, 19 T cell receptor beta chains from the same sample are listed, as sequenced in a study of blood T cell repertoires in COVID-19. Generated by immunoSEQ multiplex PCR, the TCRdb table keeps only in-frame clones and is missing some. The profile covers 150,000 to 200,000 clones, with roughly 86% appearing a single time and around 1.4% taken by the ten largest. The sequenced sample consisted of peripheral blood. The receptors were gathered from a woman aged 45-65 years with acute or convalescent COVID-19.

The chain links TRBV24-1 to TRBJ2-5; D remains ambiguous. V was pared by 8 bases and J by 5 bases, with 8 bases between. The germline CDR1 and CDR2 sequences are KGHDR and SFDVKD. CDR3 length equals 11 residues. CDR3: CATTTVETQYF. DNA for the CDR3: TGTGCCACCACCACTGTGGAGACCCAGTACTTC.

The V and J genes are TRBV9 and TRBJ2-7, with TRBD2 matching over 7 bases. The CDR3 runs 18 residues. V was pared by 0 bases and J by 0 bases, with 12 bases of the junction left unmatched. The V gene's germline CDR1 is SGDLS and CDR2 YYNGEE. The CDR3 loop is CASSVAPRESGDSYEQYF. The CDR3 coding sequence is TGTGCCAGCAGCGTAGCCCCTCGAGAGAGCGGGGACTCCTACGAGCAGTACTTC.

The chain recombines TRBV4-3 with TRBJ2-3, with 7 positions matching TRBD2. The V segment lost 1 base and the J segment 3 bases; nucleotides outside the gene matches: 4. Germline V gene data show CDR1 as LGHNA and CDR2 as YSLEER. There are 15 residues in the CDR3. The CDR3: CASSQGAGRTDTQYF. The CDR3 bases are TGCGCCAGCAGCCAAGGAGCGGGGAGAACAGATACGCAGTATTTT.

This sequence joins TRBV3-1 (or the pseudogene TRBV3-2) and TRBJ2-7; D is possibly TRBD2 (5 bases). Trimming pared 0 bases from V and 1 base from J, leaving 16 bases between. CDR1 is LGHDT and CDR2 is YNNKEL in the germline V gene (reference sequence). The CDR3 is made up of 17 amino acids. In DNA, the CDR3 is TGTGCCAGCAGCCAAGATTTGGTCAGGCGGGCATCCTACGAGCAGTACTTC. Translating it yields CASSQDLVRRASYEQYF.

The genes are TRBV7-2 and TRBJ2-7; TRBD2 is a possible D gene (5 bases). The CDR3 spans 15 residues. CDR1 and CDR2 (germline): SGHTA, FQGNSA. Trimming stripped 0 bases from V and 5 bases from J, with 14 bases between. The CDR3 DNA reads TGTGCCAGCAGCTTAGCTCGGCTAGCAGGCCACGAGCAGTACTTC. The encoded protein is CASSLARLAGHEQYF.

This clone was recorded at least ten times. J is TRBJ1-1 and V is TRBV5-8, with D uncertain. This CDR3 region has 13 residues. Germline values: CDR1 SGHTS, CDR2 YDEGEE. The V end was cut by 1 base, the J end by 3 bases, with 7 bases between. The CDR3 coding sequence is TGTGCCAGCAGCTTGCAGTCATACACTGAAGCTTTCTTT. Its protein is CASSLQSYTEAFF.

The CDR3 is CAISGGRGYTF. CDR3 DNA sequence: TGTGCCATCAGTGGGGGCAGAGGCTACACCTTC. This sequence joins TRBV10-3 and TRBJ1-2, with TRBD1 as a possible D gene (5 bases). The germline gives CDR1 ENHRY, CDR2 SYGVKD. This CDR3 has 11 residues. V dropped 4 bases and J dropped 8 bases, with 8 bases sitting between them.

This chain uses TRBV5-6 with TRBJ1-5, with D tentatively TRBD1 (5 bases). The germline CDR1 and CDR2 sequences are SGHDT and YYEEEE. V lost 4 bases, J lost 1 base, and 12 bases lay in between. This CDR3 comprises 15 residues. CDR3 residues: CASSIGWGSNQPQHF. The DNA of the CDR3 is TGTGCCAGCAGCATTGGGTGGGGCAGCAATCAGCCCCAGCATTTT.

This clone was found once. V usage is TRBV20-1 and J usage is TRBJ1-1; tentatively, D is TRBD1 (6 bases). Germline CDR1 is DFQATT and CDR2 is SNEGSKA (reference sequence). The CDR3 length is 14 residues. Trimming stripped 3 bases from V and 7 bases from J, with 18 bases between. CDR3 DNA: TGCAGTGCTAGTAAGGCTGGGGGGGGCAGTGAAGCTTTCTTT. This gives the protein CSASKAGGGSEAFF.

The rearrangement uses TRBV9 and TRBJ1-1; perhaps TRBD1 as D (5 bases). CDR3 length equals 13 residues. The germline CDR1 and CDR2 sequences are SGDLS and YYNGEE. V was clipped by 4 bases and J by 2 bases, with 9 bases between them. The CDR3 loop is CASSPQGNTEAFF. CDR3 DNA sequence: TGTGCCAGCAGCCCCCAGGGAAACACTGAAGCTTTCTTT.

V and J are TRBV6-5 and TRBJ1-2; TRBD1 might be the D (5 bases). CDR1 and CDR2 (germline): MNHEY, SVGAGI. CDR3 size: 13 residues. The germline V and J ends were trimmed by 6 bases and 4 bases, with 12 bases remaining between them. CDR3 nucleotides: TGTGCCAGCAGGACAGCCCTTGGCTATGGCTACACCTTC. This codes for CASRTALGYGYTF.

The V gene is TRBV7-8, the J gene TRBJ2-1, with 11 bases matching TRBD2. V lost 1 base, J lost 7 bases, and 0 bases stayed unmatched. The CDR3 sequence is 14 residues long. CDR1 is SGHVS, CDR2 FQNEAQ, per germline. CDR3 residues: CASSLGLAGNEQFF. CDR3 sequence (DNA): TGTGCCAGCAGCTTAGGACTAGCGGGAAATGAGCAGTTCTTC. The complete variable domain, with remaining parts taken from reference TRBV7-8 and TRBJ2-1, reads GAGVSQSPRYKVAKRGQDVALRCDPISGHVSLFWYQQALGQGPEFLTYFQNEAQLDKSGLPSDRFFAERPEGSVSTLKIQRTQQEDSAVYLCASSLGLAGNEQFFGPGTRLTVL.

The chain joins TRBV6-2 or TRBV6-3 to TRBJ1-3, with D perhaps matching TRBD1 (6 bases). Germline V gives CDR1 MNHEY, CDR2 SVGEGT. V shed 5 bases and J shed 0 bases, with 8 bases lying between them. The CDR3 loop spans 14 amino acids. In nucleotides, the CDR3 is TGTGCCAGCAGTCGACAGGACTCTGGAAACACCATATATTTT. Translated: CASSRQDSGNTIYF.

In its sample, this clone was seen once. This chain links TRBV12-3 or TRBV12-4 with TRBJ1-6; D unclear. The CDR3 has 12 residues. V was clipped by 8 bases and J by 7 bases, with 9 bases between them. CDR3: CASGRGNSPLHF. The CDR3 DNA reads TGTGCCAGCGGGAGAGGGAATTCACCCCTCCACTTT.

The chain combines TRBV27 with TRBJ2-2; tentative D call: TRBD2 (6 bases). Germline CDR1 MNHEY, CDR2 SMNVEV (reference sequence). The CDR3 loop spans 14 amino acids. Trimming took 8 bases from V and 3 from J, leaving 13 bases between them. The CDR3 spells CASARRGDTGELFF. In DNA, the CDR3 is TGTGCCAGCGCCCGGCGGGGTGACACCGGGGAGCTGTTTTTT.

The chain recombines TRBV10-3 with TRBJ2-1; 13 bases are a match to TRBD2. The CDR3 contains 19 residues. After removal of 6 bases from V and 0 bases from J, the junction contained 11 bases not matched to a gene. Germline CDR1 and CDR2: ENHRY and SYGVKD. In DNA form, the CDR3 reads TGTGCCATCAGCCCGGGACTAGCGGGACCGCTCAGCTCCTACAATGAGCAGTTCTTC. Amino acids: CAISPGLAGPLSSYNEQFF.

As DNA, the CDR3 is TGTGCCACCCACCCGGGGGGTCCAAATGAGCAGTTCTTC. Translating gives CATHPGGPNEQFF. The chain employs TRBV10-3 and TRBJ2-1, with 7 bases lining up with TRBD2. This CDR3 comprises 13 residues. V lost 10 bases to trimming and J lost 7 bases; unmatched junction nucleotides: 10. Germline values: CDR1 ENHRY, CDR2 SYGVKD.

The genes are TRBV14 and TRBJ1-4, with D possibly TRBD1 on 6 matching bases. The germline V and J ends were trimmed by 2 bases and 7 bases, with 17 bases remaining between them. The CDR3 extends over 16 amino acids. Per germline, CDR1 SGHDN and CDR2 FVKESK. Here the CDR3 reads CASSQRPAGGREKLFF. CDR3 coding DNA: TGTGCCAGCAGCCAAAGGCCGGCGGGGGGGCGTGAAAAACTGTTTTTT.

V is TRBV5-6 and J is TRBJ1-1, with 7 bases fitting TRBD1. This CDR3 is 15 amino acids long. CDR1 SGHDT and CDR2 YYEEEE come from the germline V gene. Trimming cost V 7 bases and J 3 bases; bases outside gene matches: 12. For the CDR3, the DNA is TGTGCCAGCCAAGCTATAGGGGGCAGGGACACTGAAGCTTTCTTT. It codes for CASQAIGGRDTEAFF.